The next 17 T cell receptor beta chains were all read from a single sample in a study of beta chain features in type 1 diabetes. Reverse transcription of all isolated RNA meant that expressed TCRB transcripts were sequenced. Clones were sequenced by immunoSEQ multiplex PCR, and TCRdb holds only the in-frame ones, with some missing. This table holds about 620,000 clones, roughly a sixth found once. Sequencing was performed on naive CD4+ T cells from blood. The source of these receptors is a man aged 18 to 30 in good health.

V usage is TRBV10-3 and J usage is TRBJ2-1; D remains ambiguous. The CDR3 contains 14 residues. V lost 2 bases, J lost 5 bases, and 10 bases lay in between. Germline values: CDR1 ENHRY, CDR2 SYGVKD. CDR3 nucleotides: TGTGCCATCAGTGAGGGCTTGGACCACAATGAGCAGTTCTTC. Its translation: CAISEGLDHNEQFF.

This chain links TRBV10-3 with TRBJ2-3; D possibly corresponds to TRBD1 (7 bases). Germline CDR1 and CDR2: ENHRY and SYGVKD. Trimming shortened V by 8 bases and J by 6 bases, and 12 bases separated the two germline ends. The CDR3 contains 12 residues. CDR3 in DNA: TGTGCCATCGGAGGGGGCCCCGATACGCAGTATTTT. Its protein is CAIGGGPDTQYF.

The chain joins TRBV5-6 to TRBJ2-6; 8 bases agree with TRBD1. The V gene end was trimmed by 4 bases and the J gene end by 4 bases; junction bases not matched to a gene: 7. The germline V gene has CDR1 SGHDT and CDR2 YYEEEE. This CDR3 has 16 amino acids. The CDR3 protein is CASSRDRRTGANVLTF. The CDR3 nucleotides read TGTGCCAGCAGCAGGGACAGGCGAACGGGGGCCAACGTCCTGACTTTC.

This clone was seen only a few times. CDR3 sequence (DNA): TGTGCCATTCGACCTAGCGGGAGCGTCAACGAGCAGTACTTC. This encodes CAIRPSGSVNEQYF. The rearrangement links TRBV28 to TRBJ2-7, with 10 bases lining up with TRBD2. With V trimmed by 10 bases and J by 5 bases, 11 bases remained unmatched. The CDR3 is made up of 14 amino acids. In germline, CDR1 is MDHEN, CDR2 SYDVKM.

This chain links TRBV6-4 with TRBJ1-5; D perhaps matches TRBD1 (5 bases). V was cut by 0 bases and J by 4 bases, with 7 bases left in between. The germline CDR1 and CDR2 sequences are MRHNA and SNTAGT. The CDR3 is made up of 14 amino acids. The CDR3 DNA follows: TGTGCCAGCAGTGACTCGAAGGGGAATCAGCCCCAGCATTTT. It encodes CASSDSKGNQPQHF.

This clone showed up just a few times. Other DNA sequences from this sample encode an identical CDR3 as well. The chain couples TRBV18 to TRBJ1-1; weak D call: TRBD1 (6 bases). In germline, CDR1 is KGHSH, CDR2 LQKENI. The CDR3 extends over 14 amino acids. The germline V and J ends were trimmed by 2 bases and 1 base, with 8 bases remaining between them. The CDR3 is CASSPLGGNTEAFF. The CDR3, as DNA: TGTGCCAGCTCACCATTAGGGGGGAACACTGAAGCTTTCTTT. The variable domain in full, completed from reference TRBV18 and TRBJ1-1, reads NAGVMQNPRHLVRRRGQEARLRCSPMKGHSHVYWYRQLPEEGLKFMVYLQKENIIDESGMPKERFSAEFPKEGPSILRIQQVVRGDSAAYFCASSPLGGNTEAFFGQGTRLTVV.

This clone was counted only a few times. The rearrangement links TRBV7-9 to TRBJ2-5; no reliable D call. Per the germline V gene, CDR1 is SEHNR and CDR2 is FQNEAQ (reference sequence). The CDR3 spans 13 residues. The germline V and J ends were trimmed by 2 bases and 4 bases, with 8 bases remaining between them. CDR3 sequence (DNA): TGTGCCAGCAGCTTATTCTACGTAGAGACCCAGTACTTC. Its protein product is CASSLFYVETQYF. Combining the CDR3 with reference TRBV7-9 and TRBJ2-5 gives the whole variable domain DTGVSQNPRHKITKRGQNVTFRCDPISEHNRLYWYRQTLGQGPEFLTYFQNEAQLEKSRLLSDRFSAERPKGSFSTLEIQRTEQGDSAMYLCASSLFYVETQYFGPGTRLLVL.

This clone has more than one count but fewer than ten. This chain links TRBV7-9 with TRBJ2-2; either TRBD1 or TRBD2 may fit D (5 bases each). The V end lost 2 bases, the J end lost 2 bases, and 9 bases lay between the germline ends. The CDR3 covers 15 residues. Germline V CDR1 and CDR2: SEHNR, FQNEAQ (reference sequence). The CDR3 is CASSLSGGNTGELFF. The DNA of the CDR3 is TGTGCCAGCAGCTTAAGTGGGGGAAACACCGGGGAGCTGTTTTTT. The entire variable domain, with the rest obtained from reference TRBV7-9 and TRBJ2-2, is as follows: DTGVSQNPRHKITKRGQNVTFRCDPISEHNRLYWYRQTLGQGPEFLTYFQNEAQLEKSRLLSDRFSAERPKGSFSTLEIQRTEQGDSAMYLCASSLSGGNTGELFFGEGSRLTVL.

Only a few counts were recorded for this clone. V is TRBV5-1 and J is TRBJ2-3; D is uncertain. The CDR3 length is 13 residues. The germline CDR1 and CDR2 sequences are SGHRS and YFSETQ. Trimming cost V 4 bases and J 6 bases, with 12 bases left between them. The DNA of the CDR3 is TGCGCCAGCAGCCAGACCGTGGTGGATACGCAGTATTTT. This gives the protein CASSQTVVDTQYF.

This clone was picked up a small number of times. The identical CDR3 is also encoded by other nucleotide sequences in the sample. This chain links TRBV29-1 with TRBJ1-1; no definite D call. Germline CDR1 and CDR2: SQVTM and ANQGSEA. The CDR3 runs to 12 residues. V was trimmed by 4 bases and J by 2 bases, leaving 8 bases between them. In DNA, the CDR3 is TGCAGCGTTGTGCGGGGAAACACTGAAGCTTTCTTT. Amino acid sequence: CSVVRGNTEAFF.

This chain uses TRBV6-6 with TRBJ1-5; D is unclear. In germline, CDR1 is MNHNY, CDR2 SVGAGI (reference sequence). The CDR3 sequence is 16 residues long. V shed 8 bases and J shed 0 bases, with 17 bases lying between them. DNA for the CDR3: TGTGCCAGCTCGGGGAGGCTAGCTATTAGCAATCAGCCCCAGCATTTT. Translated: CASSGRLAISNQPQHF.

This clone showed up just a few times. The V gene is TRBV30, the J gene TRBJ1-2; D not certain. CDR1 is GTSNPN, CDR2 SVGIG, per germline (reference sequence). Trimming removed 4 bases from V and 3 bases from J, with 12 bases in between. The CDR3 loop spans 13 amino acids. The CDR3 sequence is CAWISRTYYGYTF. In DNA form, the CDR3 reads TGTGCCTGGATCTCCAGGACCTACTATGGCTACACCTTC.

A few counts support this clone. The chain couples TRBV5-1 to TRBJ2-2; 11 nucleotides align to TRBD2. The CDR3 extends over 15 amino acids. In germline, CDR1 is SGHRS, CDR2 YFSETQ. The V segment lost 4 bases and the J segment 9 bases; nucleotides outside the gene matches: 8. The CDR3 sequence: CASSTRTSGRRELFF. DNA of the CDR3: TGCGCCAGCAGCACCCGGACTAGCGGGCGTCGGGAGCTGTTTTTT.

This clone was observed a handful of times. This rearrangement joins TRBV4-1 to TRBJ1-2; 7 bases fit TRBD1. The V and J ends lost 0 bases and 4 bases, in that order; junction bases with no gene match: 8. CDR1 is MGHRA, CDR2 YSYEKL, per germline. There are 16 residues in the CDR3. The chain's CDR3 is CASSQDGAGTVYGYTF. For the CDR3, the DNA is TGCGCCAGCAGCCAAGATGGGGCCGGGACAGTCTATGGCTACACCTTC.

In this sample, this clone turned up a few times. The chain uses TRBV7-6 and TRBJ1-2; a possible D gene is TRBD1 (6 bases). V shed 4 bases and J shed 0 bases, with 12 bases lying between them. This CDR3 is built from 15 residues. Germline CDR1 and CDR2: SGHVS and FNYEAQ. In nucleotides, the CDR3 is TGTGCCAGCAGCTCACGGGACAAAGCTAACTATGGCTACACCTTC. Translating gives CASSSRDKANYGYTF.

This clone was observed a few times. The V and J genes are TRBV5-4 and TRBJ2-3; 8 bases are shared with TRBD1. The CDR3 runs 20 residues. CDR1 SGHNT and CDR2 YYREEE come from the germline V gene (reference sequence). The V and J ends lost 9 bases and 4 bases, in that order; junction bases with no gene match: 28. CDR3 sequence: CAIPLTPGSWGPTGADTQYF. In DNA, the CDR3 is TGTGCCATCCCCCTGACGCCGGGGAGCTGGGGCCCGACAGGGGCAGATACGCAGTATTTT.

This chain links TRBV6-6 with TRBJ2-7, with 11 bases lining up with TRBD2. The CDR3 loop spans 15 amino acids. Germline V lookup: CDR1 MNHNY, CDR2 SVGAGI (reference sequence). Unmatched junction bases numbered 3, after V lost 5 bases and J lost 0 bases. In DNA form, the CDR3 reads TGTGCCAGCAGTCGGACTAGCGGGCCCTCCTACGAGCAGTACTTC. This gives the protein CASSRTSGPSYEQYF.